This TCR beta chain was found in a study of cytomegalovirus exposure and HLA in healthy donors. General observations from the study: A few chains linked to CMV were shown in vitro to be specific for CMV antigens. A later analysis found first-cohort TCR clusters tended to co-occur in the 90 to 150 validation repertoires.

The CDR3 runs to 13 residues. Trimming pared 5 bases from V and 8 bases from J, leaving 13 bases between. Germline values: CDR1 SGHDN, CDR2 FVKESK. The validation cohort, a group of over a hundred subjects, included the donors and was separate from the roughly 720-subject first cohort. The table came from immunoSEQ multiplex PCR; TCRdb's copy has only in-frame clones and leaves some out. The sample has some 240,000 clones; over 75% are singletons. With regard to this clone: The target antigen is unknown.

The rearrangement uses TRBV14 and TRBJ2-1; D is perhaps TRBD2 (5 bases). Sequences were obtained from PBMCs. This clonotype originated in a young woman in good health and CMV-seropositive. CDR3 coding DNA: TGTGCCAGCAGCTACGGACTGCCCGATGAGCAGTTCTTC. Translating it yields CASSYGLPDEQFF.